Listed below are T cell receptor beta chains from one sample, sequenced in a study of blood T cell repertoires in COVID-19. Method: immunoSEQ multiplex PCR; TCRdb's copy keeps in-frame clones and lacks some. The table records 55,000 or so clones, approximately 80% of them present only once. Sequenced: peripheral blood. The origin of the receptors is a man between 25 and 39 years old with COVID-19, enrolled during active disease. The CDR3 runs from the conserved cysteine through the conserved F or W. The D gene is left open where the match is weak. A clone size is listed for some rows: how often the clone was seen (once, few, many), or a class if it is expanded.

V gene: TRBV7-2; D gene: NA; clone size: NA; J gene: TRBJ1-3; CDR3 protein: CASSLASSGNTIYF; CDR3 DNA: TGTGCCAGCAGCTTAGCGAGCTCTGGAAACACCATATATTTT
V gene: TRBV3-1/TRBV3-2; D gene: NA; clone size: once; J gene: TRBJ1-1; CDR3 protein: CASTQFAPVRRNTEAFF; CDR3 DNA: TGTGCCAGCACACAATTTGCCCCCGTTCGAAGGAACACTGAAGCTTTCTTT
V gene: TRBV19; D gene: NA; clone size: NA; J gene: TRBJ2-3; CDR3 protein: CASSFLAVSTDTQYF; CDR3 DNA: TGTGCCAGTAGTTTCTTAGCGGTTAGCACAGATACGCAGTATTTT
V gene: TRBV13; D gene: TRBD1; clone size: few; J gene: TRBJ1-2; CDR3 protein: CASSSGTGEGYGYTF; CDR3 DNA: TGTGCCAGCAGCTCCGGGACAGGGGAGGGCTATGGCTACACCTTC
V gene: TRBV2; D gene: NA; clone size: once; J gene: TRBJ2-7; CDR3 protein: CASSDEGDVTYEQYF; CDR3 DNA: TGTGCCAGCAGTGACGAGGGAGATGTGACCTACGAGCAGTACTTC
V gene: TRBV4-2; D gene: TRBD2; clone size: few; J gene: TRBJ2-1; CDR3 protein: CASSQGGLAGYNEQFF; CDR3 DNA: TGTGCCAGCAGCCAAGGAGGACTAGCGGGGTACAATGAGCAGTTCTTC
V gene: TRBV21-1; D gene: NA; clone size: NA; J gene: TRBJ2-7; CDR3 protein: CASSNRDREYEQYF; CDR3 DNA: TGTGCCAGCAGCAACCGGGACAGGGAATACGAGCAGTACTTC
V gene: TRBV4-3; D gene: NA; clone size: NA; J gene: TRBJ1-2; CDR3 protein: CASSQDGQGRGYGYTF; CDR3 DNA: TGCGCCAGCAGCCAAGACGGTCAGGGCAGGGGCTATGGCTACACCTTC
V gene: TRBV18; D gene: TRBD2; clone size: NA; J gene: TRBJ2-3; CDR3 protein: CASSQRGGSTDTQYF; CDR3 DNA: TGTGCCAGCTCACAACGGGGGGGTAGCACAGATACGCAGTATTTT
V gene: TRBV7-2; D gene: TRBD1; clone size: NA; J gene: TRBJ2-7; CDR3 protein: CASSPLGQGYEQYF; CDR3 DNA: TGTGCCAGCAGCCCACTGGGACAGGGTTACGAGCAGTACTTC
V gene: TRBV13; D gene: NA; clone size: NA; J gene: TRBJ2-1; CDR3 protein: CASSVGQQHNEQFF; CDR3 DNA: TGTGCCAGCAGCGTTGGACAGCAGCACAATGAGCAGTTCTTC
V gene: TRBV2; D gene: TRBD1; clone size: NA; J gene: TRBJ1-4; CDR3 protein: CASSGGQGSTTNEKLFF; CDR3 DNA: TGTGCCAGCAGTGGGGGACAGGGATCTACAACTAATGAAAAACTGTTTTTT
V gene: TRBV19; D gene: NA; clone size: NA; J gene: TRBJ1-2; CDR3 protein: CASTGRANYGYTF; CDR3 DNA: TGTGCCAGTACAGGCAGGGCTAACTATGGCTACACCTTC
V gene: TRBV13; D gene: NA; clone size: NA; J gene: TRBJ1-2; CDR3 protein: CASSSRLTAVPNYGYTF; CDR3 DNA: TGTGCCAGCAGCTCCCGATTAACAGCGGTACCCAACTATGGCTACACCTTC
V gene: TRBV9; D gene: TRBD2; clone size: NA; J gene: TRBJ2-3; CDR3 protein: CASSLAGTSVNTQYF; CDR3 DNA: TGTGCCAGCAGCCTTGCCGGGACTAGTGTAAATACGCAGTATTTT
V gene: TRBV5-1; D gene: TRBD1; clone size: NA; J gene: TRBJ2-3; CDR3 protein: CASSLGGQPSNGQYF; CDR3 DNA: TGCGCCAGCAGCTTAGGGGGACAGCCCTCTAATGGGCAGTATTTT
V gene: TRBV6-5; D gene: NA; clone size: once; J gene: TRBJ2-7; CDR3 protein: CASYGEASYEQYF; CDR3 DNA: TGTGCCTCCTACGGGGAAGCCTCCTACGAGCAGTACTTC
V gene: TRBV5-5; D gene: TRBD2; clone size: NA; J gene: TRBJ2-3; CDR3 protein: CASSLSAAGGDIDTQYF; CDR3 DNA: TGTGCCAGCAGCTTGTCCGCCGCGGGAGGGGATATAGATACGCAGTATTTT
V gene: TRBV11-3; D gene: TRBD2; clone size: NA; J gene: TRBJ2-2; CDR3 protein: CASSHGTRGYGELFF; CDR3 DNA: TGTGCCAGCAGCCACGGGACTAGGGGATACGGGGAGCTGTTTTTT
V gene: TRBV28; D gene: TRBD1; clone size: few; J gene: TRBJ1-6; CDR3 protein: CASSPLDRAHAPLHF; CDR3 DNA: TGTGCCAGCAGTCCCCTGGACAGGGCTCATGCACCCCTCCACTTT
V gene: TRBV5-4; D gene: TRBD1; clone size: NA; J gene: TRBJ1-2; CDR3 protein: CASTSSRGRYGYTF; CDR3 DNA: TGTGCCAGCACTTCCTCGAGGGGGCGATATGGCTACACCTTC
V gene: TRBV29-1; D gene: TRBD1; clone size: NA; J gene: TRBJ1-2; CDR3 protein: CSVGTGGDYGYTF; CDR3 DNA: TGCAGCGTAGGGACAGGGGGAGACTATGGCTACACCTTC